This T cell receptor beta chain is from a study of glioma-infiltrating T cells after dendritic cell vaccination. Study overall: Patients had newly diagnosed or recurrent glioblastoma and received dendritic cell vaccines. Patients received autologous tumor lysate-pulsed dendritic cell vaccination between about 2002 and 2012.

CDR3 size: 13 residues. Germline V CDR1 and CDR2: MNHEY, SVGAGI. Trimming stripped 6 bases from V and 4 bases from J, with 11 bases between. TCRdb's copy holds only in-frame clones and misses some; the assay was immunoSEQ multiplex PCR. The data hold around 60,000 clones, with more than 70% observed a single time. The count of this clone is one. Time point denoted: after dendritic cell vaccination, including at tumor progression/relapse. Sequences were derived from blood, sampled after dendritic cell vaccination. The rearrangement links TRBV6-5 to TRBJ2-3; D ambiguous. The clonotype comes from a human donor with glioblastoma. In DNA form, the CDR3 reads TGTGCCAGCAGGACTGATAGGCCAGATACGCAGTATTTT. Its translation: CASRTDRPDTQYF.